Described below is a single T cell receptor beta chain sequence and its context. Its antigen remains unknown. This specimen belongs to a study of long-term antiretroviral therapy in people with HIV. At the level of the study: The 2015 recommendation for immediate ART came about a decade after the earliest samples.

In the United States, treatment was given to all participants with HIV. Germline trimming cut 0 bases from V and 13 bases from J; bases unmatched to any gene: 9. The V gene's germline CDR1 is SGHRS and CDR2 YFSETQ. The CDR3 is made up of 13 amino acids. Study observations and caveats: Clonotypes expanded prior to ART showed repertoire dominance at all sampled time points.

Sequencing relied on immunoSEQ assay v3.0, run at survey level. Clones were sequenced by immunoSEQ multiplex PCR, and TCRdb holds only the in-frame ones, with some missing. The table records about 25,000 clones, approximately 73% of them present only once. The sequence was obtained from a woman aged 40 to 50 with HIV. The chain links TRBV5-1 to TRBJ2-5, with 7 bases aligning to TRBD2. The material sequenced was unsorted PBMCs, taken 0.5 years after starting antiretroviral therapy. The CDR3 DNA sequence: TGCGCCAGCAGCTTGGAGCGGGGTGATTCACCGTACTTC. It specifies CASSLERGDSPYF.